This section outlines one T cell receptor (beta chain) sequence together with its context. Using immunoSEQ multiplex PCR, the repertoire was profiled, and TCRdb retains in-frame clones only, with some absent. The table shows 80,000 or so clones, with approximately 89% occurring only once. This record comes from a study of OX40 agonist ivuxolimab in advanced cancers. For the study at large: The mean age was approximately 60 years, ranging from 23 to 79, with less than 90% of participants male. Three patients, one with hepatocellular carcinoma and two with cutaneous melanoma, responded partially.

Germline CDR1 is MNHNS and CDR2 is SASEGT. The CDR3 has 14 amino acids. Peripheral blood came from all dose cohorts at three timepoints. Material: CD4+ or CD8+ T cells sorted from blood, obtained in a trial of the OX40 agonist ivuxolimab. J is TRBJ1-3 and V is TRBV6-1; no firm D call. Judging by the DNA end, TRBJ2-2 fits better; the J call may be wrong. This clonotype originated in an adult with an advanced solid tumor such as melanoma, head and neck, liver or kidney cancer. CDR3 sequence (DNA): TGTGCCAGCAGTGAAGCGTTAACTTTCGGGGAGCTGTTTTTT. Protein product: CASSEALTFGELFF.